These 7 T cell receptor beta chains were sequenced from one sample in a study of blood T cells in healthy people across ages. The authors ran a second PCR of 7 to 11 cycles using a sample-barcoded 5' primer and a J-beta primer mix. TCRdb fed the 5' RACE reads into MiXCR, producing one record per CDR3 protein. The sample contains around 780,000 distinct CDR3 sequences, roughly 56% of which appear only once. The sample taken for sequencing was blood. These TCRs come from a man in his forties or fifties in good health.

The chain's CDR3 is CASSLGLGKGEQYF. CDR3 bases: TGTGCCAGCAGCTTAGGTCTGGGAAAAGGCGAGCAGTACTTC. The V gene is TRBV7-3, the J gene TRBJ2-5; D gene ambiguous. Judging by the DNA end, TRBJ2-7 fits better; the J call may be wrong. The CDR3 covers 14 residues. Germline V CDR1 and CDR2: SGHTA, FQGTGA.

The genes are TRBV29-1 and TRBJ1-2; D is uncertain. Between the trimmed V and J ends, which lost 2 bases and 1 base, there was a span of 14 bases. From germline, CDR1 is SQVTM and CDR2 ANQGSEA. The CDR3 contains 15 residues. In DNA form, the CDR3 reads TGCAGCGTTGAACGGAACGGCGGCTTTAACTATGGCTACACCTTC. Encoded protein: CSVERNGGFNYGYTF. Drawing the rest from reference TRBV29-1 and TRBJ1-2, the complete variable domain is SAVISQKPSRDICQRGTSLTIQCQVDSQVTMMFWYRQQPGQSLTLIATANQGSEATYESGFVIDKFPISRPNLTFSTLTVSNMSPEDSSIYLCSVERNGGFNYGYTFGSGTRLTVV.

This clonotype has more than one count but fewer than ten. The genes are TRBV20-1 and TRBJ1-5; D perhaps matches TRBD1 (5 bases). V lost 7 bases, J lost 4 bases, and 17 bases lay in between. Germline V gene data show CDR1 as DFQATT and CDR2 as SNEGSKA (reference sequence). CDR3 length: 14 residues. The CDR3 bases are TGCAGTGGCAACGATCAGGGAGGTAATCAGCCCCAGCATTTT. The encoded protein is CSGNDQGGNQPQHF.

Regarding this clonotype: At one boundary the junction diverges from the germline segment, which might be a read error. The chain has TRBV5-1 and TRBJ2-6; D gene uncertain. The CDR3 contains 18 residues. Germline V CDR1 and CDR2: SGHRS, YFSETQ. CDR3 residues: CAGSLVAGMGSGANVLTF. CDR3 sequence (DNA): TGCGCCGGCAGCTTGGTGGCAGGAATGGGCTCTGGGGCCAACGTCCTGACTTTC.

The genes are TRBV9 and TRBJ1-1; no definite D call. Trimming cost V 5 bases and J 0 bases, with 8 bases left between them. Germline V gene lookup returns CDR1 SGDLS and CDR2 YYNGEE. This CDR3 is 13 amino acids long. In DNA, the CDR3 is TGTGCCAGCAGTGCACAGTTGAACACTGAAGCTTTCTTT. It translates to CASSAQLNTEAFF.

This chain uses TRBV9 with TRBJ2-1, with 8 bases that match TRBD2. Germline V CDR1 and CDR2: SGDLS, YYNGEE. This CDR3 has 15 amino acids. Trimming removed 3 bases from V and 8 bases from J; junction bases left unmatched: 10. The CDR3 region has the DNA TGTGCCAGCAGCGCGAGGGTGGCGGGGGGCCATGAGCAGTTCTTC. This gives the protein CASSARVAGGHEQFF. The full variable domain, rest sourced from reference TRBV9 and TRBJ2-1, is DSGVTQTPKHLITATGQRVTLRCSPRSGDLSVYWYQQSLDQGLQFLIQYYNGEERAKGNILERFSAQQFPDLHSELNLSSLELGDSALYFCASSARVAGGHEQFFGPGTRLTVL.

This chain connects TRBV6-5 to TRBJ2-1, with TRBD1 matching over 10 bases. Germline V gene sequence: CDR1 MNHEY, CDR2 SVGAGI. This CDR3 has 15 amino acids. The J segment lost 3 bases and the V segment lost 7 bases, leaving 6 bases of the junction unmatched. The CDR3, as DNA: TGTGCCAGCAACCCGGGACAGGGGTTCTACAATGAGCAGTTCTTC. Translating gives CASNPGQGFYNEQFF.